This record covers a single T cell receptor (beta chain). V was cut by 1 base and J by 3 bases, with 14 bases left in between. The CDR3 spans 16 residues. CDR1 SGHVS and CDR2 FQNEAQ come from the germline V gene. TCRdb reprocessed the PCR reads with MiXCR, giving one entry per CDR3 protein. The table shows around 15,000 distinct CDR3 sequences, with around half occurring only once. This entry comes from a study of tumor-infiltrating lymphocytes in oesophageal squamous cell carcinoma. This chain connects TRBV7-8 to TRBJ2-3; D might be TRBD2 (7 bases). The sample consisted of esophageal tumor tissue. The clonotype comes from a female donor with esophageal squamous cell carcinoma. The CDR3 sequence is CASSLEGGGPTDTQYF. The CDR3 DNA reads TGTGCCAGCAGCTTAGAGGGGGGAGGGCCTACAGATACGCAGTATTTT. Combining the CDR3 with reference TRBV7-8 and TRBJ2-3 gives the whole variable domain GAGVSQSPRYKVAKRGQDVALRCDPISGHVSLFWYQQALGQGPEFLTYFQNEAQLDKSGLPSDRFFAERPEGSVSTLKIQRTQQEDSAVYLCASSLEGGGPTDTQYFGPGTRLTVL.